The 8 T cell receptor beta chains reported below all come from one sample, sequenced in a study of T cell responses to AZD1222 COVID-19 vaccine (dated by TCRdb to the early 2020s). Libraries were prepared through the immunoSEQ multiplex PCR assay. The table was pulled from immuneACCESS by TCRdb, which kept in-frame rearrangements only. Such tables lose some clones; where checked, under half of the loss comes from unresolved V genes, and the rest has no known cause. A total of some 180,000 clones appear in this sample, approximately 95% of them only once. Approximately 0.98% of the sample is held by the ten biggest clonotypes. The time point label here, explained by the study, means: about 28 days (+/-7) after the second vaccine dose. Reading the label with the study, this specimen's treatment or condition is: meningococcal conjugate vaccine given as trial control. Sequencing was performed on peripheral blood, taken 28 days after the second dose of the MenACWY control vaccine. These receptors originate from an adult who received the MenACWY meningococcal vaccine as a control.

The CDR3 reads CASSQEPRGNTEAFF. DNA of the CDR3: TGCGCCAGCAGCCAGGAACCCAGGGGGAACACTGAAGCTTTCTTT. The chain uses TRBV5-1 and TRBJ1-1; weak D call: TRBD1 (6 bases). V was trimmed by 4 bases and J by 1 base, leaving 14 bases between them. The CDR3 spans 15 residues. Germline V gene lookup returns CDR1 SGHRS and CDR2 YFSETQ.

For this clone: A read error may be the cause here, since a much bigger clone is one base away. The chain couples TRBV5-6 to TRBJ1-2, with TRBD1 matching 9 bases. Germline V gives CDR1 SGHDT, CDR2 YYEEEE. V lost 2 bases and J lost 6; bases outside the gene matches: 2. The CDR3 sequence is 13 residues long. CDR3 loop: CASSLGTGNGYTF. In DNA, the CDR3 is TGTGCCAGCAGCTTAGGGACAGGGAATGGCTACACCTTC.

The CDR3 sequence: CASSMGPNGQPQHF. The CDR3 nucleotides are TGTGCCAGCAGTATGGGCCCAAACGGTCAGCCCCAGCATTTT. V and J are TRBV6-5 and TRBJ1-5; D uncertain. Germline lookup yields CDR1 MNHEY and CDR2 SVGAGI. The ends were cut back, 5 bases at V and 6 bases at J, with 14 bases in the middle. The CDR3 extends over 14 amino acids.

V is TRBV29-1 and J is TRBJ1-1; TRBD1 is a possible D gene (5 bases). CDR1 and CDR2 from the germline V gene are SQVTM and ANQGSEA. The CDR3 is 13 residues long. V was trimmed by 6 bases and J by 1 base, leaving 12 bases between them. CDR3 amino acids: CSVSGTANTEAFF. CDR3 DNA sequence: TGCAGCGTGAGCGGGACCGCGAACACTGAAGCTTTCTTT. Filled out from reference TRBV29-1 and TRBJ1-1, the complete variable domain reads SAVISQKPSRDICQRGTSLTIQCQVDSQVTMMFWYRQQPGQSLTLIATANQGSEATYESGFVIDKFPISRPNLTFSTLTVSNMSPEDSSIYLCSVSGTANTEAFFGQGTRLTVV.

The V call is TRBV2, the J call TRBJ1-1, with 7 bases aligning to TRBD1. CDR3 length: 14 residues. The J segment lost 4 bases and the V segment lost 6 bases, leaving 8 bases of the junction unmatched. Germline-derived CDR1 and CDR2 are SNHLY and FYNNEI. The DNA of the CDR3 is TGTGCCAGCAGAGAACAGGGGATGCCCACTGAAGCTTTCTTT. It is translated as CASREQGMPTEAFF.

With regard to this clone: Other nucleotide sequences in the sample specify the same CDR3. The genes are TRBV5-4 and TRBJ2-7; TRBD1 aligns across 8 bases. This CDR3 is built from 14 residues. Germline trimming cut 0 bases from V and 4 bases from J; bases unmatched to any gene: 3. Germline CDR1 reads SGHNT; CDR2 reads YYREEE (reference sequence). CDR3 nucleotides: TGTGCCAGCAGCTTGGCAGGGGGCATATACGAGCAGTACTTC. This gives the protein CASSLAGGIYEQYF.

The CDR3 spells CASTSRGYGYTF. DNA for the CDR3: TGTGCCAGCACCTCACGAGGATATGGCTACACCTTC. V and J are TRBV6-5 and TRBJ1-2, with D unclear. Germline CDR1 reads MNHEY; CDR2 reads SVGAGI. This CDR3 spans 12 amino acids. The V gene lost 7 bases and the J gene lost 5 bases, with 11 bases spanning the gap.

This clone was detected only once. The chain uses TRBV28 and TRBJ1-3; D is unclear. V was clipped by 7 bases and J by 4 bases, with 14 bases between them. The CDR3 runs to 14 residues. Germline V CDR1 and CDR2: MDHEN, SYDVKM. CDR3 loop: CASIPSRPGNTIYF. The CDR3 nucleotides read TGTGCCAGCATCCCTTCTAGACCCGGAAACACCATATATTTT. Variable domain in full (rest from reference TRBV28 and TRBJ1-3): DVKVTQSSRYLVKRTGEKVFLECVQDMDHENMFWYRQDPGLGLRLIYFSYDVKMKEKGDIPEGYSVSREKKERFSLILESASTNQTSMYLCASIPSRPGNTIYFGEGSWLTVV.